This record covers a single T cell receptor beta chain. Its antigen is not known. The primer mix had 60 Vbeta and 13 Jbeta primers. As originally analysed: The authors later counted 75 million to 90 million unique TCR beta chains, roughly 10 million of them shared. TCRdb's table, derived via immunoSEQ multiplex PCR, lists solely in-frame clones and lacks some. The V and J calls and clone size are taken from that table; D and trimming were inferred from the DNA. Seen here are 90,000 to 110,000 clones, less than 80% observed once, and the top ten hold around 1.3%. V lost 1 base, J lost 2 bases, and 1 base stayed unmatched. Germline CDR1 SGHTA, CDR2 FQGNSA. This CDR3 has 14 residues. The sample is drawn from a study of cytomegalovirus exposure and HLA in healthy donors. Study background: For the approximately 430 genotyped donors, 81% fell within the Caucasian-associated ancestry cluster. Study-wide points: Sequencing depth roughly uniform across donors was assumed in presence/absence analyses.

Sequencing was performed on PBMCs. The V gene is TRBV7-2, the J gene TRBJ1-2, with TRBD1 identical over 7 bases. This TCR was sampled from a man aged 25-45 years in good health and CMV-seronegative. For the CDR3, the DNA is TGTGCCAGCAGCTTAGACAGGGGAAACTATGGCTACACCTTC. Translation gives CASSLDRGNYGYTF.